What follows describes a single T cell receptor beta chain. The CDR3 has 16 amino acids. Trimming cost V 4 bases and J 7 bases, with 17 bases left between them. CDR1 is SGHDN, CDR2 FVKESK, per germline. Researchers amplified the TCR beta CDR3 regions from RNA transcripts. When the TCR CDR3 underwent first-round RT-PCR, the HTBI primer set was used. TCRdb re-called the multiplex PCR reads with MiXCR, one entry per CDR3 protein. The sample includes fewer than 600,000 distinct CDR3 sequences, around 13% of them seen just once. This sample was taken from a study of T cells in Graves' hyperthyroidism and ophthalmopathy. Study context: Peripheral blood collection took place at initial diagnosis, before any treatment.

Each diagnosis was grounded in clinical symptoms, serum thyroxine and TRAb, thyroid ultrasound, and orbital computed tomography. Out of less than 12 ml of fresh peripheral blood came the PBMCs. The rearrangement links TRBV14 to TRBJ1-6; D is unclear. This clonotype was sampled from a woman between 40 and 50 years old with Graves' hyperthyroidism. Sequenced: blood. The CDR3 spells CASSLGPSTVNSPLHF. For the CDR3, the DNA is TGTGCCAGCAGCCTAGGACCGAGTACTGTAAATTCACCCCTCCACTTT.